The next 30 T cell receptor beta chains were all read from a single sample in a study of cytomegalovirus exposure and HLA in healthy donors (dated by TCRdb to 2016 to 2017). The library was made by the immunoSEQ multiplex PCR assay. A mixture of 60 forward primers for TCR Vbeta segments and 13 reverse primers for TCR Jbeta segments was used in the multiplex PCR. TCRdb's version of the immuneACCESS table is confined to in-frame rearrangements and falls short of the full clone set. An unresolved V gene accounts for under half of the shortfall where checked; the remainder is of unknown origin. The sample table lists around 180,000 clones, around four fifths of them with a count of one. Roughly 1.2% of the sample rests with the top ten. What was sequenced was PBMCs. These TCRs come from a boy aged 2 to 9 in good health and CMV-seronegative.

The gene calls are TRBV9 and TRBJ1-6; no definite D call. Per the germline V gene, CDR1 is SGDLS and CDR2 is YYNGEE. The CDR3 runs 18 residues. Trimming removed 0 bases at V and 5 bases at J, with 18 bases between. The CDR3: CASSVGTDYRGHNSPLHF. CDR3 nucleotide sequence: TGTGCCAGCAGCGTAGGTACCGACTATAGAGGGCATAATTCACCCCTCCACTTT.

The rearrangement links TRBV19 to TRBJ1-6; D gene ambiguous. Germline V gene sequence: CDR1 LNHDA, CDR2 SQIVND (reference sequence). Trimming shortened V by 1 base and J by 9 bases, and 10 bases separated the two germline ends. CDR3 size: 14 residues. This CDR3 reads CASSIVWAGSPLHF. CDR3 nucleotides: TGTGCCAGTAGTATAGTGTGGGCAGGTTCACCCCTCCACTTT.

This clone has just a few counts. The chain has TRBV29-1 and TRBJ1-1; 7 bases line up with TRBD1. Unmatched junction bases numbered 4, after V lost 4 bases and J lost 2 bases. CDR1 SQVTM and CDR2 ANQGSEA come from the germline V gene. CDR3 length equals 13 residues. CDR3 protein: CSVAGQYNTEAFF. The CDR3 nucleotides read TGCAGCGTTGCGGGACAGTATAACACTGAAGCTTTCTTT.

V gene TRBV6-1 combines with J gene TRBJ1-1, with a possible D match to TRBD1 (5 bases). This CDR3 spans 12 amino acids. The V gene lost 6 bases and the J gene lost 8 bases, with 13 bases spanning the gap. Germline values: CDR1 MNHNS, CDR2 SASEGT. The CDR3 reads CASRPGRPEAFF. CDR3 nucleotides: TGTGCCAGCAGGCCAGGGAGGCCAGAAGCTTTCTTT.

The chain recombines TRBV9 with TRBJ2-3; D perhaps matches TRBD2 (5 bases). CDR1 SGDLS and CDR2 YYNGEE come from the germline V gene. This CDR3 is built from 14 residues. V was trimmed by 3 bases and J by 6 bases, leaving 14 bases between them. This chain's CDR3 is CASSASPEGDTQYF. CDR3 coding DNA: TGTGCCAGCAGCGCTTCCCCCGAGGGCGATACGCAGTATTTT.

The chain uses TRBV11-2 and TRBJ2-5, with 11 nucleotides matching TRBD2. The V and J ends lost 5 bases and 5 bases, in that order; junction bases with no gene match: 13. The CDR3 has 17 amino acids. CDR1 is SGHAT and CDR2 is FQNNGV in the germline V gene. The CDR3, as DNA: TGTGCCAGCAGCCCCGGGAAGAAGCGACTAGCGGGGGAGACCCAGTACTTC. Protein: CASSPGKKRLAGETQYF.

The chain employs TRBV4-3 and TRBJ1-5; tentatively, D is TRBD1 (5 bases). The CDR3 consists of 17 residues. The ends were cut back, 0 bases at V and 4 bases at J, with 16 bases in the middle. Per the germline V gene, CDR1 is LGHNA and CDR2 is YSLEER. In DNA, the CDR3 is TGCGCCAGCAGCCAAGATTTAGGTTTAAGGGGTAATCAGCCCCAGCATTTT. Amino acid sequence: CASSQDLGLRGNQPQHF.

The chain carries TRBV27 and TRBJ2-5, with TRBD1 identical over 9 bases. The trim removed 6 bases at V and 5 bases at J, leaving 4 bases unmatched. Germline V gene lookup returns CDR1 MNHEY and CDR2 SMNVEV (reference sequence). The CDR3 runs to 13 residues. The CDR3 DNA is TGTGCCAGCAGCCCTGGACAGGGGGAGACCCAGTACTTC. This gives the protein CASSPGQGETQYF.

This chain links TRBV7-8 with TRBJ1-5, with TRBD1 as a possible D gene (6 bases). Germline loops: CDR1 SGHVS, CDR2 FQNEAQ. The CDR3 spans 13 residues. V shed 5 bases and J shed 3 bases, with 8 bases lying between them. The CDR3 bases are TGTGCCAGCAGCCGACAGGCCAATCAGCCCCAGCATTTT. The encoded protein is CASSRQANQPQHF.

The chain carries TRBV7-2 and TRBJ2-7; 11 bases agree with TRBD1. The CDR3 runs 18 residues. Germline V gene sequence: CDR1 SGHTA, CDR2 FQGNSA. After removal of 5 bases from V and 3 bases from J, the junction contained 15 bases not matched to a gene. The CDR3 DNA reads TGTGCCAGCAGCAAGGAGGCGGACAGGGGGCTTTTATACTACGAGCAGTACTTC. Amino acid sequence: CASSKEADRGLLYYEQYF.

The rearrangement uses TRBV19 and TRBJ2-7; D may be TRBD2 (5 bases). The CDR3 length is 13 residues. Per the germline V gene, CDR1 is LNHDA and CDR2 is SQIVND (reference sequence). Deletions cut 5 bases from V and 4 bases from J, with 12 bases between. CDR3 coding DNA: TGTGCCAGTAGTGCCTCTAGCTCTTACGAGCAGTACTTC. Protein product: CASSASSSYEQYF.

This rearrangement joins TRBV2 to TRBJ2-5; TRBD2 agrees at 8 bases. J gave up 4 bases and V 6 bases, and 1 base lay outside the gene matches. In germline, CDR1 is SNHLY, CDR2 FYNNEI. The CDR3 consists of 12 residues. This CDR3 is CASRLAGETQYF. In DNA form, the CDR3 reads TGTGCCAGCAGGCTAGCGGGAGAGACCCAGTACTTC. Complete variable domain (other parts from reference TRBV2 and TRBJ2-5): EPEVTQTPSHQVTQMGQEVILRCVPISNHLYFYWYRQILGQKVEFLVSFYNNEISEKSEIFDDQFSVERPDGSNFTLKIRSTKLEDSAMYFCASRLAGETQYFGPGTRLLVL.

This clone occurred once. V usage is TRBV7-9 and J usage is TRBJ2-3; 13 bases are a match to TRBD2. The trim removed 1 base at V and 4 bases at J, leaving 8 bases unmatched. The CDR3 runs to 18 residues. CDR1 SEHNR and CDR2 FQNEAQ come from the germline V gene (reference sequence). The CDR3 is CASSLVGPGLAGPDTQYF. The CDR3 nucleotides read TGTGCCAGCAGCTTAGTGGGGCCGGGACTAGCGGGACCAGATACGCAGTATTTT. Looking up the rest from reference TRBV7-9 and TRBJ2-3 gives the full variable domain: DTGVSQNPRHKITKRGQNVTFRCDPISEHNRLYWYRQTLGQGPEFLTYFQNEAQLEKSRLLSDRFSAERPKGSFSTLEIQRTEQGDSAMYLCASSLVGPGLAGPDTQYFGPGTRLTVL.

This chain uses TRBV6-6 with TRBJ2-1; D possibly corresponds to TRBD2 (5 bases). In germline, CDR1 is MNHNY, CDR2 SVGAGI (reference sequence). Trimming stripped 5 bases from V and 8 bases from J, with 10 bases between. The CDR3 loop spans 12 amino acids. The CDR3 here is CASSPTRDEQFF. As DNA, the CDR3 is TGTGCCAGCAGTCCCACGAGGGATGAGCAGTTCTTC.

This sequence joins TRBV5-1 and TRBJ1-1; perhaps TRBD1 as D (5 bases). V dropped 6 bases and J dropped 0 bases, with 12 bases sitting between them. Germline values: CDR1 SGHRS, CDR2 YFSETQ. The CDR3 loop spans 14 amino acids. CDR3 amino acids: CASKQAIMNTEAFF. The DNA for the CDR3 is TGCGCCAGCAAACAGGCCATTATGAACACTGAAGCTTTCTTT.

The rearrangement joins TRBV19 to TRBJ1-2; 9 nucleotides agree with TRBD1. There are 14 residues in the CDR3. From germline, CDR1 is LNHDA and CDR2 SQIVND (reference sequence). After removal of 9 bases from V and 5 bases from J, the junction contained 10 bases not matched to a gene. The CDR3 nucleotides are TGTGCCAGCGACGGGACAGGGAGTCGGTATGGCTACACCTTC. Encoded protein: CASDGTGSRYGYTF.

The chain carries TRBV5-1 and TRBJ2-3, with D possibly matching TRBD1 (6 bases). Trimming left V 4 bases short and J 3 bases short, with 18 bases between. The germline CDR1 and CDR2 sequences are SGHRS and YFSETQ. The CDR3 covers 16 residues. Written as DNA, the CDR3 is TGCGCCAGCAGCCCTATAGCTCGGACAGAAACAGATACGCAGTATTTT. Residues: CASSPIARTETDTQYF.

As regards this clone: Other DNA sequences within the sample encode an identical CDR3. This chain links TRBV6-6 with TRBJ1-2; tentative D call: TRBD1 (6 bases). The CDR3 is 16 amino acids. Germline-derived CDR1 and CDR2 are MNHNY and SVGAGI (reference sequence). Between the trimmed V and J ends, which lost 2 bases and 7 bases, there was a span of 20 bases. The CDR3 region has the DNA TGTGCCAGCAGTTACCTTAAACGCTCAGGGGATGGTGGCTACACCTTC. Protein product: CASSYLKRSGDGGYTF.

The chain recombines TRBV5-6 with TRBJ1-1, with TRBD1 matching 8 bases. With V trimmed by 4 bases and J by 4 bases, 6 bases remained unmatched. Germline assignment: CDR1 SGHDT and CDR2 YYEEEE. The CDR3 totals 14 residues. CDR3 sequence: CASSIPGGGTEAFF. In DNA form, the CDR3 reads TGTGCCAGCAGCATTCCAGGGGGCGGCACTGAAGCTTTCTTT.

To note about this clone: In the same sample, other DNA sequences code for this CDR3. This rearrangement joins TRBV6-5 to TRBJ1-1; perhaps TRBD1 as D (6 bases). The germline gives CDR1 MNHEY, CDR2 SVGAGI. CDR3 length: 15 amino acids. Trimming left V 2 bases short and J 3 bases short, with 13 bases between. The CDR3 spells CASSYPTGGHTEAFF. CDR3 DNA: TGTGCCAGCAGTTACCCGACGGGGGGCCACACTGAAGCTTTCTTT.

This rearrangement joins TRBV7-9 to TRBJ2-4; the match to TRBD2 covers 10 bases. V shed 7 bases, J shed 5 bases, and the junction held 5 bases outside the gene matches. Germline-derived CDR1 and CDR2 are SEHNR and FQNEAQ (reference sequence). The CDR3 spans 14 residues. DNA of the CDR3: TGTGCCAGCACCGTAGCGGGGGGAGAAAACATTCAGTACTTC. Its translation is CASTVAGGENIQYF.

Worth noting for this clone: Germline and junction disagree at one end, which may indicate a read error. The gene calls are TRBV5-6 and TRBJ1-1; 8 bases line up with TRBD1. The CDR3 is 17 residues long. CDR1 is SGHDT, CDR2 YYEEEE, per germline. The CDR3 spells CATSTAGKDRANTEAFF. The CDR3 coding sequence is TGTGCCACCAGCACCGCGGGAAAGGACAGGGCGAACACTGAAGCTTTCTTT.

The chain couples TRBV7-6 to TRBJ1-4; D not certain. This CDR3 has 15 residues. Trimming pared 5 bases from V and 8 bases from J, leaving 18 bases between. Per the germline V gene, CDR1 is SGHVS and CDR2 is FNYEAQ. DNA for the CDR3: TGTGCCAGCAGCATATGCCGGAGGGTGAGGGAAAAACTGTTTTTT. Protein product: CASSICRRVREKLFF.

The chain has TRBV7-3 and TRBJ2-3, with TRBD2 as a possible D gene (6 bases). This CDR3 spans 15 amino acids. The V and J ends lost 5 bases and 1 base respectively, with 13 bases between them. Germline V gene lookup returns CDR1 SGHTA and CDR2 FQGTGA. The CDR3 DNA is TGTGCCAGCAGCCCCGGAGGGGTGGGCACAGATACGCAGTATTTT. Its protein product is CASSPGGVGTDTQYF.

The J gene is TRBJ2-3, the V gene TRBV27, with 12 bases fitting TRBD2. This CDR3 contains 17 residues. V shed 2 bases and J 5 bases; nucleotides not matched to a gene: 8. Germline assignment: CDR1 MNHEY and CDR2 SMNVEV (reference sequence). CDR3 amino acids: CASSLIRGLAGVDTQYF. The CDR3 DNA reads TGTGCCAGCAGTTTAATTAGGGGACTAGCGGGTGTAGATACGCAGTATTTT.

The chain combines TRBV7-8 with TRBJ2-5; 7 nucleotides align to TRBD1. Germline CDR1 is SGHVS and CDR2 is FQNEAQ. This CDR3 spans 13 amino acids. Trimming removed 6 bases from V and 3 bases from J; junction bases left unmatched: 4. For the CDR3, the DNA is TGTGCCAGCAGTTCCGGGACAGAAGAGACCCAGTACTTC. This encodes CASSSGTEETQYF.

The chain is built from TRBV7-2 and TRBJ1-6, with 7 bases lining up with TRBD1. Germline values: CDR1 SGHTA, CDR2 FQGNSA. This CDR3 is built from 14 residues. J lost 14 bases, V lost 3 bases, and 10 bases had no gene match. CDR3 region: CASSLVGQSYSLHF. The CDR3 DNA sequence: TGTGCCAGCAGCTTGGTGGGACAGTCCTATTCCCTCCACTTT.

The J gene is TRBJ2-5, the V gene TRBV20-1; no reliable D call. CDR1 is DFQATT, CDR2 SNEGSKA, per germline (reference sequence). The ends were cut back, 4 bases at V and 3 bases at J, with 6 bases in the middle. The CDR3 has 11 amino acids. The CDR3 DNA sequence: TGCAGTGCTACCCATGAAGAGACCCAGTACTTC. Translation: CSATHEETQYF.

The chain employs TRBV6-5 and TRBJ1-6; D uncertain. This CDR3 comprises 15 residues. Germline-derived CDR1 and CDR2 are MNHEY and SVGAGI. Trimming stripped 4 bases from V and 7 bases from J, with 14 bases between. CDR3 amino acids: CASSSPQTRNSPLHF. The CDR3 DNA reads TGTGCCAGCAGTTCACCTCAGACGCGGAATTCACCCCTCCACTTT.

The gene calls are TRBV5-4 and TRBJ2-1, with a weak D call TRBD1 (5 bases). Trimming shortened V by 3 bases and J by 5 bases, and 9 bases separated the two germline ends. Per the germline V gene, CDR1 is SGHNT and CDR2 is YYREEE (reference sequence). CDR3 length: 13 residues. CDR3: CASSSDKNNEQFF. The CDR3 DNA follows: TGTGCCAGCAGCTCGGACAAGAACAATGAGCAGTTCTTC.